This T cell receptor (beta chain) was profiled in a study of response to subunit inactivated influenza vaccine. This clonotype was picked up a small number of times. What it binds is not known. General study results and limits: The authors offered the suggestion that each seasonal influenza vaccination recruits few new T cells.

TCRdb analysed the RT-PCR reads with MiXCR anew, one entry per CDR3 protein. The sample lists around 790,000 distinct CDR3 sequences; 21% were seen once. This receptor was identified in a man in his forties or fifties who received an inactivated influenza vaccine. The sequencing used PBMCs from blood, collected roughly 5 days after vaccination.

CDR3 DNA sequence: TGTGCCAGCAGCCAAGATAACAGACAAAATGAAAAACTGTTTTTT. Translating gives CASSQDNRQNEKLFF. V usage is TRBV4-2 and J usage is TRBJ1-4; D not resolved. Germline CDR1 and CDR2: LGHNA and YNFKEQ. The CDR3 totals 15 residues. Trimming stripped 0 bases from V and 5 bases from J, with 10 bases between.